The rows below give T cell receptor beta chains drawn from one sample of a study of cytomegalovirus exposure and HLA in healthy donors. TCRdb's table, derived via immunoSEQ multiplex PCR, lists solely in-frame clones and lacks some. The data show more than 90,000 clones, around 76% seen once. The sequenced sample was PBMCs. Source of these receptors: a human donor in good health. Both conserved end residues are part of each CDR3. A D gene is named only where the DNA matches it firmly. Size is stated for part of the rows, as once, few or many counts, or as a class when the clone is expanded.

abundance,d_gene,v_gene,j_gene,CDR3nt,CDR3aa
-,TRBD1,TRBV27,TRBJ2-7,TGTGCCAGCAGTATATCCGGGACAGACTCCTCTGAGCAGTACTTC,CASSISGTDSSEQYF
-,-,TRBV6-1,TRBJ2-7,TGTGCCAGCCGGGAAACTACCGAGCAGTACTTC,CASRETTEQYF
-,-,TRBV5-1,TRBJ2-5,TGCGCCAGCAGCTTGGTCGCGATGGAAGAGACCCAGTACTTC,CASSLVAMEETQYF
-,-,TRBV7-9,TRBJ2-6,TGTGCCAGCAGCCGAGAAAGCACAGGGTTGGCTGGGGCCAACGTCCTGACTTTC,CASSRESTGLAGANVLTF
-,-,TRBV2,TRBJ2-5,TGTGCCAGCAGTGATTTACCCCGACAGACACTCGGAGAGACCCAGTACTTC,CASSDLPRQTLGETQYF
-,-,TRBV2,TRBJ2-1,TGTGCCAGCACTAGCTTTCGTGAGCAGTTCTTC,CASTSFREQFF
once,TRBD2,TRBV7-2,TRBJ2-3,TGTGCCAGCAGCTTAGCGGGAGGGCCCATAGGTACGCAGTATTTT,CASSLAGGPIGTQYF
-,TRBD2,TRBV4-2,TRBJ2-3,TGTGCCAGCAGCCAAGTAGTGCGGGGGGGGAGCACAGATACGCAGTATTTT,CASSQVVRGGSTDTQYF
-,-,TRBV6-1,TRBJ2-1,TGTGCCAGCAGTGGAACGACAGAAGAAGGATTCTTC,CASSGTTEEGFF
-,TRBD1,TRBV15,TRBJ2-7,TGTGCCACCAGCAGAGTCGCAGGGGGCTTCTACGAGCAGTACTTC,CATSRVAGGFYEQYF
-,TRBD2,TRBV9,TRBJ2-4,TGTGCCAGCAGCGGGAGAGCCCAGGCTAGCGGGGGGGCTCGGAACATTCAGTACTTC,CASSGRAQASGGARNIQYF
-,TRBD2,TRBV6-6,TRBJ2-1,TGTGCCAGCAGTTACTCCGGACTAGCGGGGGGCAATGAGCAGTTCTTC,CASSYSGLAGGNEQFF
few,TRBD1,TRBV29-1,TRBJ1-4,TGCAGCGTTGAATCTGGACAGGCTTTTAATGAAAAACTGTTTTTT,CSVESGQAFNEKLFF
-,-,TRBV12-5,TRBJ2-5,TGTGCTAGTGGTTTGGCCTCAGACAGAAGAGAGACCCAGTACTTC,CASGLASDRRETQYF
-,-,TRBV7-9,TRBJ2-1,TGTGCCAGCAGCTCCGGCAATGAGCAGTTCTTC,CASSSGNEQFF
-,TRBD1,TRBV15,TRBJ2-5,TGTGCCACCAGCAGAGCACGACAGGGGCGAGAGACCCAGTACTTC,CATSRARQGRETQYF
once,TRBD1,TRBV29-1,TRBJ2-7,TGCAGCGTCGCCGGGACAGGGCTCAACGAGCAGTACTTC,CSVAGTGLNEQYF
-,-,TRBV11-2,TRBJ2-3,TGTGCCAGCAGCTTAGGAGGGGGGGCCTCTCGCACAGATACGCAGTATTTT,CASSLGGGASRTDTQYF
once,TRBD1,TRBV5-1,TRBJ1-1,TGCGCCAGCAGCCCGGACAGGGTTTGGGGCACTGAAGCTTTCTTT,CASSPDRVWGTEAFF
-,TRBD2,TRBV7-9,TRBJ2-1,TGTGCCAGCATCGGGGGAGCGGGGCGGTGGAATGAGCAGTTCTTC,CASIGGAGRWNEQFF
few,TRBD1,TRBV18,TRBJ1-5,TGTGCCAGCTCACCAACAGGGGGCAATCAGCCCCAGCATTTT,CASSPTGGNQPQHF
-,-,TRBV7-9,TRBJ2-1,TGTGCCAGCAGCTTAGGGAGGAAGGGGTTCTTC,CASSLGRKGFF
-,TRBD1,TRBV7-9,TRBJ1-4,TGTGCCAGCAGCTTAGAAGGGGGCTCTCAAGAAAAACTGTTTTTT,CASSLEGGSQEKLFF
once,TRBD2,TRBV9,TRBJ2-7,TGTGCCAGCAGCGTAGGAGCGGGGGCCTACGAGCAGTACTTC,CASSVGAGAYEQYF
once,-,TRBV19,TRBJ2-2,TGTGCCAGTAGTATTTCGAGGTCCGGGGAGCTGTTTTTT,CASSISRSGELFF
-,-,TRBV12-5,TRBJ2-7,TGTGCTAGTGGTTTGGCCGCAGGGGTCGAGCAGTACTTC,CASGLAAGVEQYF
-,TRBD2,TRBV5-4,TRBJ2-1,TGTGCCAGCAGCCCACTCCTAGCGGGGGGCAATGAGCAGTTCTTC,CASSPLLAGGNEQFF
-,TRBD2,TRBV7-2,TRBJ2-5,TGTGCCAGCAGCTTAGTTAGCGGGAGAGTGGAGACCCAGTACTTC,CASSLVSGRVETQYF
-,TRBD1,TRBV29-1,TRBJ2-5,TGCAGCGTTAAGACAGGGGCCCTCGAGACCCAGTACTTC,CSVKTGALETQYF
-,TRBD1,TRBV14,TRBJ2-5,TGTGCCAGCAGCGGCGGACAGGACCAAGAGACCCAGTACTTC,CASSGGQDQETQYF
-,TRBD1,TRBV5-6,TRBJ1-4,TGTGCCAGCAGCTCCGGACAGGGAGTAAGGGAAAAACTGTTTTTT,CASSSGQGVREKLFF
-,TRBD2,TRBV10-2,TRBJ2-1,TGCGCCAGCAGTGGGACCGGGACTAGCGGAAGTTTGGGCTCCTACAATGAGCAGTTCTTC,CASSGTGTSGSLGSYNEQFF
-,-,TRBV19,TRBJ1-5,TGTGCCAGTAGTAGTTCGGGGGGCACCAGCAATCAGCCCCAGCATTTT,CASSSSGGTSNQPQHF
once,TRBD2,TRBV27,TRBJ2-2,TGTGCCAGCAGTTTAGTAGCGGGTACCACGAACACCGGGGAGCTGTTTTTT,CASSLVAGTTNTGELFF
-,TRBD2,TRBV7-2,TRBJ2-2,TGTGCCAGCAGCTTAGGACCCGGGACTAGCAACACCGGGGAGCTGTTTTTT,CASSLGPGTSNTGELFF
-,-,TRBV7-2,TRBJ2-7,TGTGCCAGCAGCTTACCAGCGTTTCCCTACGAGCAGTACTTC,CASSLPAFPYEQYF
-,TRBD1,TRBV10-3,TRBJ1-1,TGTGCCATCAGTGCAACAGGGGGCCCGAACACTGAAGCTTTCTTT,CAISATGGPNTEAFF
-,-,TRBV15,TRBJ1-1,TGTGCCACCAGCAGAGATGAATCGGTACCGAACACTGAAGCTTTCTTT,CATSRDESVPNTEAFF